Given below is one T cell receptor (beta chain) in context. This clone was detected only once. The antigen this receptor binds is unknown. No base quality information exists; no much larger clone differs at one position. The data originate from a study of blood T cell repertoires in COVID-19 (dated by TCRdb to the early 2020s). Broadly, across the study: Samples from collaborators originated in the United States, Italy and Spain and spanned both the acute and convalescent phases of COVID-19. The prospective study material was composed of cDNA or gDNA derived from T cells, B-cell-depleted T cells, or PBMCs. Subjects who had been exposed to COVID-19, were actively infected with it, or had recovered from it provided the deeply sampled blood TCRbeta repertoires that made up the dataset. The repertoires were released in a freely available public database intended as a resource for research on the immune response to SARS-CoV-2. Samples were obtained from the ongoing ImmuneRACE study (first 160 participants) and from 950 to 1,500 subjects provided by 6 global collaborators. Nearly every sample came with metadata listing a de-identified subject ID, COVID-19 status, age in years and sex. Where HLA class I and class II types were available, the types were taken from metadata supplied by the sample provider, not from assay-based typing. Results the study describes overall, beyond this receptor: Clinical and demographic metadata were provided uncurated, with the amount varying by source and participant.

According to the germline V gene, CDR1 reads LGHNA and CDR2 reads YNFKEQ. There are 16 amino acids in the CDR3, from cysteine to phenylalanine inclusive. Just CDR3 DNA is preserved here, 48 bases in frame from base 1. The V and J ends are trimmed by 4 bases and 4 bases, leaving 17 bases between them. The collaborating institutions used their own protocols to collect whole blood in K2EDTA tubes. For TCRbeta analysis, collaborators shipped samples in one of three forms: frozen whole blood, isolated PBMCs, or DNA extracted from either of those sample types. The immunoSEQ Assay, a bias-controlled multiplex PCR, was used to amplify TCRbeta CDR3 regions from genomic DNA. Processing in the source paper ran as follows. Within the assay, amplification of reference gene primers was used to estimate how many nucleated cells each sample contained. To quantify the absolute abundance of each unique TCRbeta CDR3 rearrangement, sequence reads were collapsed and filtered. For each sample, productive Simpson clonality was calculated as the square root of Simpson's diversity index over productive rearrangements. Drawn from immuneACCESS, this table holds only the in-frame rearrangements with V and J called that TCRdb kept. Clones are partly lost; checked studies trace under half to an unresolved V gene and leave the rest unexplained. Clone size and V and J calls were adopted from that table, with D and trimming inferred from the DNA. This sample is represented by about 300,000 clones; around 84% of them were singletons. The top ten clonotypes cover 1.3% of the sample.

This receptor chain uses TRBV4-2 and TRBJ2-1, with TRBD2 tentatively as D gene (6 bases match). The sample taken for sequencing was peripheral blood. This receptor was obtained from a man in his 70s with acute or convalescent COVID-19. The CDR3 reads as follows: CASSPRRGEVYNEQFF. The nucleotide sequence reads as follows: TGTGCCAGCAGCCCTCGCCGCGGGGAAGTGTACAATGAGCAGTTCTTC.